The 13 T cell receptor beta chains listed next were all sequenced from one sample in a study of T cell responses to AZD1222 COVID-19 vaccine. The protocol was immunoSEQ multiplex PCR, while the TCRdb copy is restricted to in-frame clones and leaves out a portion. The data contain about 140,000 clones, around 93% of them singletons. This sample comprised peripheral blood, obtained 28 days after the second AZD1222 dose. The receptors originated from an adult who received the AZD1222 COVID-19 vaccine.

In DNA form, the CDR3 reads TGCAGCGTTGAGGGACAGCCGAACACTGAAGCTTTCTTT. Amino acid sequence: CSVEGQPNTEAFF. This chain joins TRBV29-1 and TRBJ1-1, with 7 nucleotides matching TRBD1. The junction had 2 bases not matched to a gene; V was cut back by 3 bases and J by 1 base. Germline assignment: CDR1 SQVTM and CDR2 ANQGSEA. CDR3 size: 13 residues. Supplemented by reference TRBV29-1 and TRBJ1-1, the full variable domain reads SAVISQKPSRDICQRGTSLTIQCQVDSQVTMMFWYRQQPGQSLTLIATANQGSEATYESGFVIDKFPISRPNLTFSTLTVSNMSPEDSSIYLCSVEGQPNTEAFFGQGTRLTVV.

The rearrangement joins TRBV2 to TRBJ2-1; 9 bases match TRBD2. Germline CDR1 SNHLY, CDR2 FYNNEI. CDR3 length equals 16 residues. The junction had 13 bases not matched to a gene; V was cut back by 4 bases and J by 9 bases. The CDR3 DNA reads TGTGCCAGCAGTGCCCACCTTAGCGGGAGTGCAAGTGAGCAGTTCTTC. Translation gives CASSAHLSGSASEQFF.

The chain carries TRBV7-9 and TRBJ1-2, with D unresolved. The germline V gene has CDR1 SEHNR and CDR2 FQNEAQ (reference sequence). The CDR3 has 12 amino acids. V lost 0 bases to trimming and J lost 1 base, with 0 bases between them. In nucleotides, the CDR3 is TGTGCCAGCAGCTTAGCTAACTATGGCTACACCTTC. Translating it yields CASSLANYGYTF.

This clone was observed once. This CDR3 is also generated by other DNA sequences in the sample. V and J are TRBV29-1 and TRBJ2-3, with 8 bases aligning to TRBD2. Germline CDR1 and CDR2: SQVTM and ANQGSEA. The CDR3 is 13 amino acids. Trimming took 1 base from V and 3 from J; bases not matched to a gene: 0. The CDR3 bases are TGCAGCGTTGAAGGACTAGCGACAGATACGCAGTATTTT. It yields the protein CSVEGLATDTQYF.

This chain uses TRBV28 with TRBJ2-1; D not certain. CDR3 length: 11 residues. V was trimmed by 6 bases and J by 7 bases, leaving 7 bases between them. Germline V lookup: CDR1 MDHEN, CDR2 SYDVKM. The CDR3 is CASSSRNEQFF. The CDR3 DNA reads as TGTGCCAGCAGCAGCAGGAATGAGCAGTTCTTC.

The chain links TRBV7-2 to TRBJ2-3; no reliable D call. This CDR3 spans 14 amino acids. Germline CDR1 is SGHTA and CDR2 is FQGNSA. V was shortened by 5 bases and J by 1 base, with 10 bases between the two germline ends. DNA of the CDR3: TGTGCCAGCAGCCAACTTAGGGGCACAGATACGCAGTATTTT. Residues: CASSQLRGTDTQYF.

V usage is TRBV29-1 and J usage is TRBJ1-2, with 11 bases fitting TRBD1. From germline, CDR1 is SQVTM and CDR2 ANQGSEA. Trimming took 3 bases from V and 4 from J; bases not matched to a gene: 16. This CDR3 is 18 amino acids long. Here the CDR3 DNA reads TGCAGCGTTGAGGCAAGAGAGATAGGACAGGGGGCAATCTATGGCTACACCTTC. Protein product: CSVEAREIGQGAIYGYTF.

The chain uses TRBV21-1 and TRBJ2-7. TRBV21-1 is given as a pseudogene. The CDR3 is 14 amino acids. CDR3 bases: TGTGCCAGCTTTCGCCTCAGGAGCTCCTACGAGCAGTACTTC. Protein: CASFRLRSSYEQYF.

The chain is built from TRBV29-1 and TRBJ1-2; perhaps TRBD1 as D (5 bases). With 7 bases removed from V and 8 bases from J, the gap between germline ends came to 20 bases. CDR3 length: 13 residues. The germline V gene has CDR1 SQVTM and CDR2 ANQGSEA. The CDR3 spells CSAVTGAPGGYTF. CDR3 nucleotide sequence: TGCAGCGCCGTAACAGGAGCCCCCGGAGGCTACACCTTC.

This chain connects TRBV6-6 to TRBJ2-1; D not resolved. V lost 0 bases and J lost 4, with 7 bases in between. This CDR3 has 14 residues. In germline, CDR1 is MNHNY, CDR2 SVGAGI (reference sequence). CDR3 in amino acids: CASSYSRGYNEQFF. In DNA form, the CDR3 reads TGTGCCAGCAGTTACTCGAGAGGATACAATGAGCAGTTCTTC.

The rearrangement links TRBV10-1 to TRBJ1-1; TRBD1 aligns across 7 bases. The CDR3 loop spans 17 amino acids. The J segment lost 6 bases and the V segment lost 3 bases, leaving 16 bases of the junction unmatched. Germline V gene lookup returns CDR1 WNHNN and CDR2 SYGVQD (reference sequence). The CDR3 is CASSDTGTALVFSEAFF. CDR3 sequence (DNA): TGCGCCAGCAGTGATACCGGGACAGCGCTGGTGTTCTCTGAAGCTTTCTTT.

The chain uses TRBV28 and TRBJ1-4, with D unclear. Trimming left V 2 bases short and J 5 bases short, with 9 bases between. The CDR3 has 14 amino acids. In germline, CDR1 is MDHEN, CDR2 SYDVKM. The CDR3: CASSLPGTNEKLFF. The DNA of the CDR3 is TGTGCCAGCAGTTTACCGGGAACCAATGAAAAACTGTTTTTT.

The V call is TRBV2, the J call TRBJ1-2, with no clear D. Trimming shortened V by 5 bases and J by 5 bases, and 6 bases separated the two germline ends. The CDR3 contains 11 residues. The germline CDR1 and CDR2 sequences are SNHLY and FYNNEI. CDR3 in DNA: TGTGCCAGCAGTCGGGAGTATGGCTACACCTTC. This codes for CASSREYGYTF.